This T cell receptor beta chain was captured by sequencing in a study of Graves' ophthalmopathy and Graves' hyperthyroidism (dated by TCRdb to between 2018 and 2020). Context from the whole study: Peripheral blood was collected at initial diagnosis, before any treatment. To tell Graves' ophthalmopathy apart from Graves' hyperthyroidism, and to predict which patients would progress to ophthalmopathy, the study relied on TCR beta repertoire signatures. In total, 135 blood samples were TCR-sequenced: fewer than 50 ophthalmopathy, over 70 hyperthyroidism and around 17 hyperthyroidism-to-ophthalmopathy patients. A discovery set of about a hundred patients (43 ophthalmopathy, 60 or so stable hyperthyroidism) was enrolled to explore V-J signatures distinguishing ophthalmopathy from hyperthyroidism. The independent validation cohort included 18 to 20 hyperthyroidism patients plus 17 patients who later progressed from hyperthyroidism to ophthalmopathy. In 6 or 7 hyperthyroidism patients, T-cell repertoires of thyroid tissue and blood were compared. Once sampling was done, hyperthyroidism patients were given methimazole at a starting dose of 30 mg daily, while ophthalmopathy patients were given high-dose intravenous methylprednisolone. The 90 or so discovery patients were randomly split 7:3 into training and test sets. Points the paper makes about the study in general: Sample size was not predetermined statistically, and investigators were not blinded to group allocation. Most expanded thyroid clonotypes with frequency above 0.001 were also detected in blood, suggesting blood repertoires may reflect the thyroid immune response. In validation, the model predicted ophthalmopathy progression with over 60% sensitivity and roughly 72% specificity; 12 predicted patients were CT-confirmed with GO in a median of around 6 months. The 13-signature model separated ophthalmopathy from stable hyperthyroidism with approximately 90% sensitivity and 81.08% specificity in cross-validation, and 80%/75% in the test set.

V trim: 4 bases; J trim: 6 bases; unmatched bases: 14. The cysteine opens and the phenylalanine closes a CDR3 of 18 amino acids. Only CDR3 DNA is held: 54 bases, read in frame from base 1. Via the germline V gene, CDR1 is LGHNA and CDR2 YNFKEQ. TCR beta CDR3 regions were amplified from RNA transcripts for repertoire sequencing. HTBI primers and the Qiagen OneStep RT-PCR kit were used in a first-round RT-PCR, which was followed by a second-round multiplex PCR, size selection and purification. Sequencing of the libraries was carried out on an Illumina HiSeq2000 in paired-end mode with 100 bp reads. The study's own analysis went as follows. Reads were processed with SOAPnuke, discarding reads with adapters, uncalled bases, mean Phred below 15, or no exact constant-primer or identifier match. COPE v1.2.5 was used to merge high-quality paired reads. Unique nucleotide sequences were defined as clonotypes and aligned to IMGT TRB V, D and J references using MiTCR v1.1. Analysis was restricted to V-J combinations with a frequency above 0.0001, which covered roughly 99% of repertoires. For each V-J combination, a TCR clonal expansion and chaos score was defined as the ratio of F50 clonal expansion to chaos observed in the TCRdist matrix. Welch's t-statistics and random forest were used to reduce the features to some 13 V-J combinations, which were then used as input to a naive Bayes classifier. Thyroid-blood repertoire similarity was quantified with the Morisita-Horn index. Clones were called with MiXCR by TCRdb after fastp trimmed the public reads at Q25, and only in-frame beta chains were retained. When rows share a CDR3 protein, they turn into one entry using the most common DNA and genes. V and J calls and clone size were set by TCRdb, not the authors. Across this sample there are 150,000 to 200,000 distinct CDR3 sequences, with roughly 36% seen only once. The ten largest clones capture around 9.3% of the sample.

Ophthalmopathy patients had moderately to severely active disease, Clinical Activity Score of at least 3, NOSPECS grade of at least 4, and disease duration under 3 months. Anyone with other autoimmune diseases, uncontrolled infections, pregnancy or lactation was excluded from the study. Clinical symptoms, serum thyroxine, TRAb, thyroid ultrasound and orbital computed tomography were used for diagnosis. Ficoll-Paque density gradient centrifugation was used to isolate PBMCs from 9.5 to 10 ml of fresh peripheral blood. Trizol reagent was used to extract the total RNA, and its quality was then checked on an Agilent 2100 Bioanalyzer. This clonotype was counted at least ten times. The target of this receptor is not known. It has no much larger one-base neighbor in the sample; base qualities were not kept.

Recombination connected TRBV4-2 to TRBJ2-2; TRBD2 lines up with 10 middle nucleotides. Sample: peripheral blood. This TCR derives from a man younger than 45 with Graves' ophthalmopathy. Donor details come from another sample of the same person, matched by shared clones. The CDR3 here reads CASSLFIPGTSVSGELFF. The DNA sequence is TGTGCCAGCAGCCTATTTATCCCCGGGACTAGCGTGTCCGGGGAGCTGTTTTTT.